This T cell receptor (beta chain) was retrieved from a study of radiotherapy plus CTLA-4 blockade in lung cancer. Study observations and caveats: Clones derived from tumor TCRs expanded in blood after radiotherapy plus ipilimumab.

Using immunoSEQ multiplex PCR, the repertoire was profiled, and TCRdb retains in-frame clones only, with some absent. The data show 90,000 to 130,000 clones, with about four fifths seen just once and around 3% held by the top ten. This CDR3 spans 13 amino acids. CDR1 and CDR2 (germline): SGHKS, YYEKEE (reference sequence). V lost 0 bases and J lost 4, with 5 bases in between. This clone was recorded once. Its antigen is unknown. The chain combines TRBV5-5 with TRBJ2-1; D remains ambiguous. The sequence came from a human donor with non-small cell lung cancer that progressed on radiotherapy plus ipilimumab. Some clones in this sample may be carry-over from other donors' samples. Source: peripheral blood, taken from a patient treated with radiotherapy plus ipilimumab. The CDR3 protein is CASSLELYNEQFF. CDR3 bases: TGTGCCAGCAGCTTGGAACTATACAATGAGCAGTTCTTC. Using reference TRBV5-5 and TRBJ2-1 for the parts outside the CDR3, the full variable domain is DAGVTQSPTHLIKTRGQQVTLRCSPISGHKSVSWYQQVLGQGPQFIFQYYEKEERGRGNFPDRFSARQFPNYSSELNVNALLLGDSALYLCASSLELYNEQFFGPGTRLTVL.